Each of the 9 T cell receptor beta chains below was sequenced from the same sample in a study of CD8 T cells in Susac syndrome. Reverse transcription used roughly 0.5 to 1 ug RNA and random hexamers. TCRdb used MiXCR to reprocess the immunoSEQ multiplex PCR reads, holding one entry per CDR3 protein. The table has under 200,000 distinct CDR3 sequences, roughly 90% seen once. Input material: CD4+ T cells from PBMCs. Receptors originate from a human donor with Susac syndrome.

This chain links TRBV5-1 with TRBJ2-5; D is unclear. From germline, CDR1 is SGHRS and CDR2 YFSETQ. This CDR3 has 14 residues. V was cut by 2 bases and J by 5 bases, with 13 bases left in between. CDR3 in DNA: TGCGCCAGCAGCTTAGGTTCCACGAGGGAGACCCAGTACTTC. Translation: CASSLGSTRETQYF.

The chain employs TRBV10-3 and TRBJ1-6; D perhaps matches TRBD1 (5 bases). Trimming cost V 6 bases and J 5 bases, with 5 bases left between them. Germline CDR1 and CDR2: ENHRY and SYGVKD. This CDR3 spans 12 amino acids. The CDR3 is CAIRDNNSPLHF. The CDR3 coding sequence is TGTGCCATCAGGGACAATAATTCACCCCTCCACTTT.

The CDR3 region is CASSRLLGHEQYF. CDR3 bases: TGTGCCAGTAGTCGCCTTTTGGGGCACGAGCAGTACTTC. V is TRBV19 and J is TRBJ2-7, with TRBD1 as a possible D gene (5 bases). V was pared by 5 bases and J by 5 bases, with 13 bases between. The length of the CDR3 is 13 residues. Germline-derived CDR1 and CDR2 are LNHDA and SQIVND (reference sequence).

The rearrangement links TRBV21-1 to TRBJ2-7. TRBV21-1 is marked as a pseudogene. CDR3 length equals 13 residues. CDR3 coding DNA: TGTGCCAGCAGCTCACGGGAGCACTACGAGCAGTACTTC. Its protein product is CASSSREHYEQYF.

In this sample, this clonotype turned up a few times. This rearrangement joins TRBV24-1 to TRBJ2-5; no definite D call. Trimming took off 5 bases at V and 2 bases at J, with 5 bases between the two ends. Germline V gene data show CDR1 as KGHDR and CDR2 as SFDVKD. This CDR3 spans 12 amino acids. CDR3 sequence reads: CATSGGQETQYF. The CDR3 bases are TGTGCCACCAGTGGAGGACAAGAGACCCAGTACTTC.

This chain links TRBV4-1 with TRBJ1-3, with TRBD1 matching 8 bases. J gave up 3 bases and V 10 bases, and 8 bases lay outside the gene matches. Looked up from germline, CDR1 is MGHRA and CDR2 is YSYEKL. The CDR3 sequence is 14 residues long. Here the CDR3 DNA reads TGCGCCATCCCCCGGGACAGGCGTGGAAACACCATATATTTT. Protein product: CAIPRDRRGNTIYF.

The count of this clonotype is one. The CDR3 DNA reads as TGTGCCAGCAGTGACAGTTACTCGAACTATGGCTACACCTTC. This encodes CASSDSYSNYGYTF. The chain combines TRBV6-4 with TRBJ1-2; D gene ambiguous. CDR3 length: 14 amino acids. CDR1 and CDR2 from the germline V gene are MRHNA and SNTAGT. The ends were cut back, 2 bases at V and 2 bases at J, with 9 bases in the middle.

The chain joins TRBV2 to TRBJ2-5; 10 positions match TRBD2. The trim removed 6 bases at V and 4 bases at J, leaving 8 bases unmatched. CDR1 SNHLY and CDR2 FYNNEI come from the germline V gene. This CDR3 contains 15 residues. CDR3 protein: CASRDKRGGRETQYF. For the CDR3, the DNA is TGTGCCAGCAGAGATAAGCGGGGGGGCCGAGAGACCCAGTACTTC.

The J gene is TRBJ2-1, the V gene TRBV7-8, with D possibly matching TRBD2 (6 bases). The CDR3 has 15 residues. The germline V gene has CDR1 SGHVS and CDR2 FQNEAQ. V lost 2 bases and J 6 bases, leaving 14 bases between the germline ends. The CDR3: CASSLWGGEANEQFF. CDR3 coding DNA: TGTGCCAGCAGCTTATGGGGCGGGGAAGCCAATGAGCAGTTCTTC.